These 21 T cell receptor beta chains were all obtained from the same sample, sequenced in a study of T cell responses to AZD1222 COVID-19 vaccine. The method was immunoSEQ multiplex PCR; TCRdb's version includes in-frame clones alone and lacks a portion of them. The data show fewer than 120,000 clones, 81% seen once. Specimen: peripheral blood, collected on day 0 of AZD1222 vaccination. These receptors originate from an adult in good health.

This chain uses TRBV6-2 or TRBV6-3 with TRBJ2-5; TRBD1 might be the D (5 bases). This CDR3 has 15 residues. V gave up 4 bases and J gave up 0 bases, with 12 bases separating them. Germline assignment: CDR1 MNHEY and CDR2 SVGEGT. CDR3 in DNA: TGTGCCAGCAGTTCAAACACAGGCAACCAAGAGACCCAGTACTTC. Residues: CASSSNTGNQETQYF.

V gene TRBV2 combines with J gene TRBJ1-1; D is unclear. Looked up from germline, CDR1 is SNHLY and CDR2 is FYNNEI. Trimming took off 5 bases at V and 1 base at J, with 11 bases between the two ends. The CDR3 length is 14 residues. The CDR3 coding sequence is TGTGCCAGCAGTAGAAGGATATCGAACACTGAAGCTTTCTTT. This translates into CASSRRISNTEAFF.

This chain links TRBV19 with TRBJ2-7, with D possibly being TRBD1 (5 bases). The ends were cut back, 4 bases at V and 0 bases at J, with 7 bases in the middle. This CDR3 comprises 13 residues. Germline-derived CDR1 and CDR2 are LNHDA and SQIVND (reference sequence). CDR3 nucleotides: TGTGCCAGTAGTAGCCAGGGCTCCTACGAGCAGTACTTC. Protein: CASSSQGSYEQYF. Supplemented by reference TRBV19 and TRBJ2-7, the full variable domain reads DGGITQSPKYLFRKEGQNVTLSCEQNLNHDAMYWYRQDPGQGLRLIYYSQIVNDFQKGDIAEGYSVSREKKESFPLTVTSAQKNPTAFYLCASSSQGSYEQYFGPGTRLTVT.

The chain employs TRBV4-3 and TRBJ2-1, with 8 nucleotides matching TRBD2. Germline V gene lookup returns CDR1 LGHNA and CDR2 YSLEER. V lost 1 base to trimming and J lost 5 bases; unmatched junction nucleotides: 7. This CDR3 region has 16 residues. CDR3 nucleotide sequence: TGCGCCAGCAGCCAAGGGCCGGCACTAGCGGACAATGAGCAGTTCTTC. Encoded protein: CASSQGPALADNEQFF.

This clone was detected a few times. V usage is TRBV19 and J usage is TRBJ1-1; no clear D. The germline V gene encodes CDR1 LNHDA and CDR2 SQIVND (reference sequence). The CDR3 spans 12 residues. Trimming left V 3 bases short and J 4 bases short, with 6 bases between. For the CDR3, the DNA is TGTGCCAGTAGTATTTCTCGCACTGAAGCTTTCTTT. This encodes CASSISRTEAFF.

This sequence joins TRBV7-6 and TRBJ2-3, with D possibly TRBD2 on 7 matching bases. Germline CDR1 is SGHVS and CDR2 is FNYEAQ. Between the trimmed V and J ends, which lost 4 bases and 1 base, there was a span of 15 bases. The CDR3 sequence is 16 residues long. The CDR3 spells CASSSKGGRGTDTQYF. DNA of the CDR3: TGTGCCAGCAGCTCCAAGGGGGGGCGCGGCACAGATACGCAGTATTTT.

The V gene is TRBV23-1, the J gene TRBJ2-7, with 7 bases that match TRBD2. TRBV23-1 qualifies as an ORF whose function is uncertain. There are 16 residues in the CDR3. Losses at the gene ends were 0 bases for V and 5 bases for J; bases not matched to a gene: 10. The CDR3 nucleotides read TGCGCCAGCAGTCAATCACTTGGCGGGGGTATCGACGAGCAGTACTTC. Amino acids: CASSQSLGGGIDEQYF.

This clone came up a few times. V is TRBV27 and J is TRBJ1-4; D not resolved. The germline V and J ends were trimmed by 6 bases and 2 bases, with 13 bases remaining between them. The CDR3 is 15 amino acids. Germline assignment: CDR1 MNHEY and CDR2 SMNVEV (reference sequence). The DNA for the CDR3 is TGTGCCAGCAGCGTCGAAGGGTTTACTAATGAAAAACTGTTTTTT. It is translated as CASSVEGFTNEKLFF.

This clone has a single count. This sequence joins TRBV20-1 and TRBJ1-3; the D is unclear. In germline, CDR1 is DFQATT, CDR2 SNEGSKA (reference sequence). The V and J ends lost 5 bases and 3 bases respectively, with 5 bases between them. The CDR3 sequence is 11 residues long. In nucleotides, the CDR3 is TGCAGTGCTCCCGATGGAAACACCATATATTTT. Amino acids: CSAPDGNTIYF.

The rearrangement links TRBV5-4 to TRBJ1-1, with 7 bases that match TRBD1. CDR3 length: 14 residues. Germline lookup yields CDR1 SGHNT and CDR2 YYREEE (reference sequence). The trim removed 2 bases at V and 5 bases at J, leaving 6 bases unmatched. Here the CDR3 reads CASSLTGVGTEAFF. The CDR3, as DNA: TGTGCCAGCAGCTTAACAGGGGTAGGAACTGAAGCTTTCTTT.

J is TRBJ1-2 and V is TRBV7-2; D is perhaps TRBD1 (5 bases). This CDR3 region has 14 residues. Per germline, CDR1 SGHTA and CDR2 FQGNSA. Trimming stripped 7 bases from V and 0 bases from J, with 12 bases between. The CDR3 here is CASTRGVSNYGYTF. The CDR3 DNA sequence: TGTGCCAGCACACGGGGGGTTTCTAACTATGGCTACACCTTC.

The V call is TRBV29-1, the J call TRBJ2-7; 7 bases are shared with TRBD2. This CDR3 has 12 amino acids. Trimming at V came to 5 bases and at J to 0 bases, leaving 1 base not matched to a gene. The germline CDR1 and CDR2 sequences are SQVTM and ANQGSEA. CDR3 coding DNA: TGCAGCGTTCGGGGGGACTCCTACGAGCAGTACTTC. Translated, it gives CSVRGDSYEQYF.

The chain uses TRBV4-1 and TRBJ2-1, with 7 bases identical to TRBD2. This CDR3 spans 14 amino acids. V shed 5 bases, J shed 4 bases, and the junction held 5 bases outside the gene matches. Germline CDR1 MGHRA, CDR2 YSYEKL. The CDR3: CASSKPGLYNEQFF. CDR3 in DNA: TGCGCCAGCAGCAAACCGGGACTATACAATGAGCAGTTCTTC.

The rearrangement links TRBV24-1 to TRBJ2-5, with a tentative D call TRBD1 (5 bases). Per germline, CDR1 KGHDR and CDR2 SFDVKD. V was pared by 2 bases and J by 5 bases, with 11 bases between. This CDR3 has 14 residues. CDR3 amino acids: CATSDYQGGETQYF. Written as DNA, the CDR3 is TGTGCCACCAGTGATTATCAGGGTGGGGAGACCCAGTACTTC.

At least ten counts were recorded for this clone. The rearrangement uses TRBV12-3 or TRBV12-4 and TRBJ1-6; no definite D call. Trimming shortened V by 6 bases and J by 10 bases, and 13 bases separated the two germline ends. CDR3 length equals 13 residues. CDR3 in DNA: TGTGCCAGCAGACGGTTGGGGTGGTCACCCCTCCACTTT. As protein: CASRRLGWSPLHF.

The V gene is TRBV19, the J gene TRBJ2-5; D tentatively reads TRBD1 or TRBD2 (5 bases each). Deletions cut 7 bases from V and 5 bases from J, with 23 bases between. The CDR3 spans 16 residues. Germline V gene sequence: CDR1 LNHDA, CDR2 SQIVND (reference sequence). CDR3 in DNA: TGTGCCAGTACCAACGACCCGGGACCCGCCCGGGAGACCCAGTACTTC. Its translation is CASTNDPGPARETQYF.

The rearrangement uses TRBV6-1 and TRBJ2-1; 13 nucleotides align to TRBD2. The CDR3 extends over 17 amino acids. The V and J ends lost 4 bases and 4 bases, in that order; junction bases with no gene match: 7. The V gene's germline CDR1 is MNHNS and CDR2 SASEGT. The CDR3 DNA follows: TGTGCCAGCAGTGTTCGACTAGCGGGGGGTAGGTACAATGAGCAGTTCTTC. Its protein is CASSVRLAGGRYNEQFF.

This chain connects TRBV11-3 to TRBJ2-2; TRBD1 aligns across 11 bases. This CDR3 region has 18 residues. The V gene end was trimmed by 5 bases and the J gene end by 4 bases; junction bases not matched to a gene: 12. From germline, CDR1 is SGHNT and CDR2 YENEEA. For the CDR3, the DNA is TGTGCCAGCAGCCCGCAACCCGGGACAGGGGGATCCACCGGGGAGCTGTTTTTT. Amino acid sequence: CASSPQPGTGGSTGELFF.

CDR3 region: CASSLVRLNQEQFF. CDR3 nucleotide sequence: TGTGCCAGCAGCTTAGTAAGATTAAACCAGGAGCAGTTCTTC. The V call is TRBV7-2, the J call TRBJ2-1; D remains ambiguous. The CDR3 is made up of 14 amino acids. V was cut by 1 base and J by 10 bases, with 14 bases left in between. Germline V gene data show CDR1 as SGHTA and CDR2 as FQGNSA.

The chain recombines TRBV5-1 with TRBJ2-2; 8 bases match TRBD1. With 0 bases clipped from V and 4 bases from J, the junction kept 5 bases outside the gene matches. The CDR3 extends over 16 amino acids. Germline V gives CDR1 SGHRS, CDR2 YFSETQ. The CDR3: CASSLARGQGTGELFF. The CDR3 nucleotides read TGCGCCAGCAGCTTGGCCAGGGGGCAGGGCACCGGGGAGCTGTTTTTT.

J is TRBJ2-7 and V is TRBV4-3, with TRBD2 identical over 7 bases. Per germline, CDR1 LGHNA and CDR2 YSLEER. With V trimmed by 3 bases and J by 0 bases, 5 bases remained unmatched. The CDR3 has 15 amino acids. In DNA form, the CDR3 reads TGCGCCAGCAGCCATCTCACGGGGGGCTCCTACGAGCAGTACTTC. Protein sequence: CASSHLTGGSYEQYF.